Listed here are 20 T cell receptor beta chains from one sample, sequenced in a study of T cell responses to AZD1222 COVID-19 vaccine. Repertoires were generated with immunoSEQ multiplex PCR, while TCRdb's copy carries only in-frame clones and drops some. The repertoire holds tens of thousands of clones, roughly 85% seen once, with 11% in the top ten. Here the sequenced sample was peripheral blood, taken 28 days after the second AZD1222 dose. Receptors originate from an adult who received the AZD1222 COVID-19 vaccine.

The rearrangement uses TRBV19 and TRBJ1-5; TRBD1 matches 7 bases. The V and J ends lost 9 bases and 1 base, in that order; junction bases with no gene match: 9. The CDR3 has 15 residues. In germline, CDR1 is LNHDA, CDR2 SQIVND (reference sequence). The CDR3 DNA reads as TGTGCCAGCAAGGGGGCAGGGTTAAGCAATCAGCCCCAGCATTTT. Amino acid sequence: CASKGAGLSNQPQHF.

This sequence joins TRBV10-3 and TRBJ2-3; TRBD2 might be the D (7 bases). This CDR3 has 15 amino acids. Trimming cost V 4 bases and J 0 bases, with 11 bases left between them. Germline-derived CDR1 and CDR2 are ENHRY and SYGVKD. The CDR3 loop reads CAISGKGGSTDTQYF. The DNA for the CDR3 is TGTGCCATCAGTGGAAAGGGGGGGAGCACAGATACGCAGTATTTT.

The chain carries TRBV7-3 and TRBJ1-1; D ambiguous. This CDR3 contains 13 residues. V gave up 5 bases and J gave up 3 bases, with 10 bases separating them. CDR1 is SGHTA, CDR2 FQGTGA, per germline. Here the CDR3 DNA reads TGTGCCAGCAGCCCCCAGGCCGACACTGAAGCTTTCTTT. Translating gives CASSPQADTEAFF.

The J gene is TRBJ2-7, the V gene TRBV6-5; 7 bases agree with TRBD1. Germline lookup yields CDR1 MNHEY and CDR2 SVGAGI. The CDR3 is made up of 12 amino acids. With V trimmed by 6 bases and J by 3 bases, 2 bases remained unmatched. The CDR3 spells CASRGDSYEQYF. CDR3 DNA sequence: TGTGCCAGCAGAGGGGACAGCTACGAGCAGTACTTC.

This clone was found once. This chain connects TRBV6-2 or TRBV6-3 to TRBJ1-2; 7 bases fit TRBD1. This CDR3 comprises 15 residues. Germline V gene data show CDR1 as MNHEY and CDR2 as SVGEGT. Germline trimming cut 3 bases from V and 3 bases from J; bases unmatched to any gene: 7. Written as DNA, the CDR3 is TGTGCCAGCAGTTATCCGTCCGGGACAGACTATGGCTACACCTTC. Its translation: CASSYPSGTDYGYTF.

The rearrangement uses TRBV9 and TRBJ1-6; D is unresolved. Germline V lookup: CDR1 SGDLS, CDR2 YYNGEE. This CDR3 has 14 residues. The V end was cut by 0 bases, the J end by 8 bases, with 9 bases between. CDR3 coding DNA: TGTGCCAGCAGCGTAGAACAGATGGATTCACCCCTCCACTTT. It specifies CASSVEQMDSPLHF.

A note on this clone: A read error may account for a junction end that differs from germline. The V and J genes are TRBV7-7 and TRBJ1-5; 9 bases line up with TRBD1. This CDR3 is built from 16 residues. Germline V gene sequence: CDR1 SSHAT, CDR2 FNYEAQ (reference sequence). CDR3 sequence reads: CASSPRQGDPRQPQHF. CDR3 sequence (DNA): TGTGCTAGCAGCCCACGACAGGGGGATCCAAGGCAGCCCCAGCATTTT.

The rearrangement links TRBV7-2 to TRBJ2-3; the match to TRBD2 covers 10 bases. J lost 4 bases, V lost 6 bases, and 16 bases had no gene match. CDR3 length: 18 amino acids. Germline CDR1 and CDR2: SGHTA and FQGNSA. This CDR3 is CASSRDPLAGGLADTQYF. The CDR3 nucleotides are TGTGCCAGCAGTCGCGACCCGTTAGCGGGGGGTTTGGCAGATACGCAGTATTTT.

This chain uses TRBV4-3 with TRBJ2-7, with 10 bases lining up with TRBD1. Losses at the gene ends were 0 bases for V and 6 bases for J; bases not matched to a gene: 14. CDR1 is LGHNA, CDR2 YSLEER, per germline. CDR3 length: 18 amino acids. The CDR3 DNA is TGCGCCAGCAGCCAAGATAACCTTGGACAGGGGGGCCCAACCGAGCAGTACTTC. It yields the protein CASSQDNLGQGGPTEQYF.

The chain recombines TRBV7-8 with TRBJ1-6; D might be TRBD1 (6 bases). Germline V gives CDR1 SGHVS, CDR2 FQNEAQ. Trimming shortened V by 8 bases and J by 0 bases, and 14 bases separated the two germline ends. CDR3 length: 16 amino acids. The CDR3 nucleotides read TGTGCCAGCTTATCGACAGGCGGCTCCTATAATTCACCCCTCCACTTT. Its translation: CASLSTGGSYNSPLHF.

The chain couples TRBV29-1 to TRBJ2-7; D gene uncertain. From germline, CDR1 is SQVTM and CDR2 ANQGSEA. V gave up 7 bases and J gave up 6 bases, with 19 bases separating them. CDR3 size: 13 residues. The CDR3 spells CSALGAVVGEQYF. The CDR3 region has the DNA TGCAGCGCCCTAGGTGCAGTTGTTGGCGAGCAGTACTTC.

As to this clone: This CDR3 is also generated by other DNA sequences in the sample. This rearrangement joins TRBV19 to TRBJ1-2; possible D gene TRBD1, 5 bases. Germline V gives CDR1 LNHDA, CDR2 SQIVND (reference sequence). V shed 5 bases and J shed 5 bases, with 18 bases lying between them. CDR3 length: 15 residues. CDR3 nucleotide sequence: TGTGCCAGTAGTTCAGGGCCAACGGATCCATATGGCTACACCTTC. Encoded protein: CASSSGPTDPYGYTF.

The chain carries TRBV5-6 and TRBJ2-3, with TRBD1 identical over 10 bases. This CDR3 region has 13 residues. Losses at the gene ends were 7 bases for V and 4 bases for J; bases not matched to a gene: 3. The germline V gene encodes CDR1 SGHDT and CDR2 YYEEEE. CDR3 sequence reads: CASGTGVADTQYF. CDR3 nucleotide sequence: TGTGCCAGCGGGACAGGGGTGGCAGATACGCAGTATTTT.

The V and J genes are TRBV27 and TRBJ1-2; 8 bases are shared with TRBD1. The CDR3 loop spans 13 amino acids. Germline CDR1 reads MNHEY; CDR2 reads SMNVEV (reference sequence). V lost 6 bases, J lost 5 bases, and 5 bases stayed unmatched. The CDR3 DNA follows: TGTGCCAGCAGATACGGACAGGGTTATGGCTACACCTTC. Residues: CASRYGQGYGYTF.

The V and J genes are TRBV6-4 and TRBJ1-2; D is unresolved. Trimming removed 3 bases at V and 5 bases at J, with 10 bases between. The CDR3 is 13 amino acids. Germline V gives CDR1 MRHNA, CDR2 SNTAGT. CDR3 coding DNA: TGTGCCAGCAGTGATGGAGGGAGATATGGCTACACCTTC. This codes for CASSDGGRYGYTF.

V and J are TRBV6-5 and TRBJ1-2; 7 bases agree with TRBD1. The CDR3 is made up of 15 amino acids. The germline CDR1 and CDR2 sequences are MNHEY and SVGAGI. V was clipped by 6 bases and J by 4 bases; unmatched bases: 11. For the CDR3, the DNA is TGTGCCAGCAGCCCCGCCGGGACAGTAAGCTATGGCTACACCTTC. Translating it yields CASSPAGTVSYGYTF.

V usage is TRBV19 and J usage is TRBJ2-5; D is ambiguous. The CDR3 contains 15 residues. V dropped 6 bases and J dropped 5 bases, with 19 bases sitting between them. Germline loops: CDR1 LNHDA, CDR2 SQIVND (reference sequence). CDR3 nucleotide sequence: TGTGCCAGTAGGACGTCTGGCCGGAGTGGGGAGACCCAGTACTTC. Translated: CASRTSGRSGETQYF. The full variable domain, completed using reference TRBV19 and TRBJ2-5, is DGGITQSPKYLFRKEGQNVTLSCEQNLNHDAMYWYRQDPGQGLRLIYYSQIVNDFQKGDIAEGYSVSREKKESFPLTVTSAQKNPTAFYLCASRTSGRSGETQYFGPGTRLLVL.

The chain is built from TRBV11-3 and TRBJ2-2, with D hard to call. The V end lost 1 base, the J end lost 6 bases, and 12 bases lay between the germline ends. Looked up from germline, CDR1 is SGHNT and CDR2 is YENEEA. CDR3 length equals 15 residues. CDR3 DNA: TGTGCCAGCAGCTTAGCCGGTTTAAGTGCCGGGGAGCTGTTTTTT. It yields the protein CASSLAGLSAGELFF.

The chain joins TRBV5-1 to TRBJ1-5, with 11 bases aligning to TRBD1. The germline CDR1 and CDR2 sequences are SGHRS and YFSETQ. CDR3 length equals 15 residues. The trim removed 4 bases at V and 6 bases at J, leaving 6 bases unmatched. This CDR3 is CASSVGQGVGQPQHF. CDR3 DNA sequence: TGCGCCAGCAGCGTGGGACAGGGGGTGGGTCAGCCCCAGCATTTT.

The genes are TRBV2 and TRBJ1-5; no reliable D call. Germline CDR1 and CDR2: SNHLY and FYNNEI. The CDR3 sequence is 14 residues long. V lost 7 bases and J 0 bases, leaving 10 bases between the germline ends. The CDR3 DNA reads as TGTGCCAGCAACGAGAGGGTTAGCAATCAGCCCCAGCATTTT. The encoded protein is CASNERVSNQPQHF.